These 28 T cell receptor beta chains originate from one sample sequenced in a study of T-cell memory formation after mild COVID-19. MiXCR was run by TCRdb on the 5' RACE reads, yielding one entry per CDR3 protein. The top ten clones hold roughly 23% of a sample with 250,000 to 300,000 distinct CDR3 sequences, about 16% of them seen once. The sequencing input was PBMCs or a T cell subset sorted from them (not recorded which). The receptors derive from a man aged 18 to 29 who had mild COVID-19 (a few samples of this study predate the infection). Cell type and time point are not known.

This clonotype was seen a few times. The CDR3 DNA reads as TGTGCCAGCAGCCGTTTGACTAGCGGGGGTCTACGGAATGAGCAGTTCTTC. Protein sequence: CASSRLTSGGLRNEQFF. The chain carries TRBV7-9 and TRBJ2-1; TRBD2 agrees at 12 bases. V dropped 5 bases and J dropped 7; count of bases not matched to a gene: 12. From germline, CDR1 is SEHNR and CDR2 FQNEAQ (reference sequence). This CDR3 comprises 17 residues.

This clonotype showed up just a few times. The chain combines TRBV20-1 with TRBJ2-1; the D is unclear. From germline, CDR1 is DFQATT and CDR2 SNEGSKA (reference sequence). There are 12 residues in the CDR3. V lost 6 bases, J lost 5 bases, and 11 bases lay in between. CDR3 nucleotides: TGCAGTGCCCCACGAGGAGACAATGAGCAGTTCTTC. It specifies CSAPRGDNEQFF.

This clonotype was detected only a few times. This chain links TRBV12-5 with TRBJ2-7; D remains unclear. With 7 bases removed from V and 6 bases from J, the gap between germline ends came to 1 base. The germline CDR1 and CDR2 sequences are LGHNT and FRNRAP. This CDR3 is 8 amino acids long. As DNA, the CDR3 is TGTGCTAGTGCCGAGCAGTACGTC. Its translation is CASAEQYV.

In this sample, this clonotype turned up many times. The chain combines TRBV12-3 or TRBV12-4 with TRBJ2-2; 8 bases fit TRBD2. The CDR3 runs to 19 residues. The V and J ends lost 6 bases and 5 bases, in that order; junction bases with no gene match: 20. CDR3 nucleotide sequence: TGTGCCAGCAGATTTTCCGGCAGGGCTAGCGGGTCAGGAACCGGGGAGCTGTTTTTT. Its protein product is CASRFSGRASGSGTGELFF.

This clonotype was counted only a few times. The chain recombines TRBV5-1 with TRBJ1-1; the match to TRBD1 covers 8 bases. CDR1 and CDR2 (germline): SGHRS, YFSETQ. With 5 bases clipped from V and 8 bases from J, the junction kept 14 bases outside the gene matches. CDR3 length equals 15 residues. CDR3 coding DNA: TGCGCCAGCAGACCCGGGACAGGAGGTTTTTCGGAAGCTTTCTTT. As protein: CASRPGTGGFSEAFF.

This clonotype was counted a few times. The CDR3 region has the DNA TGTGCCAGCAGCCCCAGGGGTAGTTCGGAGGGTTTCAATGAGCAGTTCTTC. It specifies CASSPRGSSEGFNEQFF. The rearrangement links TRBV7-3 to TRBJ2-1, with D tentatively TRBD1 or TRBD2 (6 bases each). Trimming removed 5 bases from V and 6 bases from J, with 23 bases in between. Germline V gene sequence: CDR1 SGHTA, CDR2 FQGTGA. CDR3 length equals 17 residues.

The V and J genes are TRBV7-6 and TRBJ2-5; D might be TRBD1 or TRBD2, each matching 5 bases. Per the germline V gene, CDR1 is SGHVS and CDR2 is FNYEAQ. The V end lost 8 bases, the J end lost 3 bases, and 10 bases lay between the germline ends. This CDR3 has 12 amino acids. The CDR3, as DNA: TGTGCCAGCTGGGACCTGGAAGAGACCCAGTACTTC. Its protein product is CASWDLEETQYF.

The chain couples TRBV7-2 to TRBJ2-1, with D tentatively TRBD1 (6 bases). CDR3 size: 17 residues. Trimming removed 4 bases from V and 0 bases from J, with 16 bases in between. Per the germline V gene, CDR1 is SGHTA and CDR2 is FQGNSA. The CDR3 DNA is TGTGCCAGCAGCTCCCACTACAGGGTAAACTCCTACAATGAGCAGTTCTTC. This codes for CASSSHYRVNSYNEQFF.

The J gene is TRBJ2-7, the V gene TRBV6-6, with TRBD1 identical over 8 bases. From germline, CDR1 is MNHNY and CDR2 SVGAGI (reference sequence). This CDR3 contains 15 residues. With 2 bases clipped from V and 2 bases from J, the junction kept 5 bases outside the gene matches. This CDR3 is CASSYLPGQAYEQYF. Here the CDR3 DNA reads TGTGCCAGCAGTTACCTACCGGGACAGGCCTACGAGCAGTACTTC.

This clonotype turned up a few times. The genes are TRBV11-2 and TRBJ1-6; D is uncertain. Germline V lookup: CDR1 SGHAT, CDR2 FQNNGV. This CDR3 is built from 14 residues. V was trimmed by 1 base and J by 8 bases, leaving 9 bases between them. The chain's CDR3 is CASSLALGYSPLHF. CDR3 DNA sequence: TGTGCCAGCAGCTTAGCTCTGGGGTATTCACCCCTCCACTTT.

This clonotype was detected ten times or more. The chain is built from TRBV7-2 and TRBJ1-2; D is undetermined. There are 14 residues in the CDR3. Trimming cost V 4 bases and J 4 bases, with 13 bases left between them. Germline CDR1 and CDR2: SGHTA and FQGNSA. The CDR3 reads CASSWRHGPYGYTF. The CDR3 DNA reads TGTGCCAGCAGCTGGAGGCACGGGCCCTATGGCTACACCTTC.

This chain's CDR3 is CASSLYGGGGEKLFF. DNA for the CDR3: TGTGCCAGCAGCTTGTACGGCGGGGGGGGTGAAAAACTGTTTTTT. The chain links TRBV7-6 to TRBJ1-4, with D tentatively TRBD1 (5 bases). Looked up from germline, CDR1 is SGHVS and CDR2 is FNYEAQ. The V end lost 3 bases, the J end lost 7 bases, and 15 bases lay between the germline ends. CDR3 length: 15 amino acids.

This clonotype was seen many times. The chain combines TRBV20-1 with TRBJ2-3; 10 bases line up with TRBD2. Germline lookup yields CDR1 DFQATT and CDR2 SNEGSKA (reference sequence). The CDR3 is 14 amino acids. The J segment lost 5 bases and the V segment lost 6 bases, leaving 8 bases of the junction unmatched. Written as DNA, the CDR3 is TGCAGTGCCCCCCGGGCTAGCGGGGGAGATACGCAGTATTTT. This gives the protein CSAPRASGGDTQYF.

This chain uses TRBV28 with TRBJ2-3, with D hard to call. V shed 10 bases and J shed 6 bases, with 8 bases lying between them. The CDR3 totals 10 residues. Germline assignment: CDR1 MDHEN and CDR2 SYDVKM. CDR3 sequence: CATAEDTQYF. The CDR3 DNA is TGTGCCACCGCGGAGGATACGCAGTATTTT. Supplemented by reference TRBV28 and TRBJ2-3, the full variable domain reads DVKVTQSSRYLVKRTGEKVFLECVQDMDHENMFWYRQDPGLGLRLIYFSYDVKMKEKGDIPEGYSVSREKKERFSLILESASTNQTSMYLCATAEDTQYFGPGTRLTVL.

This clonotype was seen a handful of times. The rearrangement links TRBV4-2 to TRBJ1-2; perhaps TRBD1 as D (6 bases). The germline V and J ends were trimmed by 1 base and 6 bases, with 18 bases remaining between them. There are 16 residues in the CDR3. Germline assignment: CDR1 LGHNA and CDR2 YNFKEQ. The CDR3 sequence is CASSQVVLSGANGYTF. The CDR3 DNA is TGTGCCAGCAGCCAAGTCGTCCTCTCAGGGGCAAATGGCTACACCTTC.

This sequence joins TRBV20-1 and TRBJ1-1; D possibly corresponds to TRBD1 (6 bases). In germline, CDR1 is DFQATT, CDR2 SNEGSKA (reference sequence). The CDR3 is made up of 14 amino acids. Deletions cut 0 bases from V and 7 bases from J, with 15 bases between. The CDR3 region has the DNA TGCAGTGCTAGAGATAGTCAGGGGAACGGTGAAGCTTTCTTT. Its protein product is CSARDSQGNGEAFF.

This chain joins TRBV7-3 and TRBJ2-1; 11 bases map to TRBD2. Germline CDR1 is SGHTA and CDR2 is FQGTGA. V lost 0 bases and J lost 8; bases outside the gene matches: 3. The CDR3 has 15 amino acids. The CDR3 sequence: CASSLTSGGADEQFF. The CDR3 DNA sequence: TGTGCCAGCAGCTTAACTAGCGGGGGGGCCGATGAGCAGTTCTTC.

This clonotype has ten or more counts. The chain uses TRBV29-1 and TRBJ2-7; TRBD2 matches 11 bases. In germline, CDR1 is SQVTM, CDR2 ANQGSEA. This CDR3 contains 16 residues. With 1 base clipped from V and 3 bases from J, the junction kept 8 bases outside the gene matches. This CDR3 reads CSVEGLETSGDYEQYF. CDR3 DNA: TGCAGCGTTGAAGGGCTAGAGACTAGCGGGGACTACGAGCAGTACTTC.

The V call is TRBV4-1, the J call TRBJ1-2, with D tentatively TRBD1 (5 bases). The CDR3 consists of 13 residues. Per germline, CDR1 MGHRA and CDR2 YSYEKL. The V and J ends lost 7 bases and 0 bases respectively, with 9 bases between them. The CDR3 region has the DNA TGCGCCAGCATGGGACTCCCTAACTATGGCTACACCTTC. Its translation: CASMGLPNYGYTF.

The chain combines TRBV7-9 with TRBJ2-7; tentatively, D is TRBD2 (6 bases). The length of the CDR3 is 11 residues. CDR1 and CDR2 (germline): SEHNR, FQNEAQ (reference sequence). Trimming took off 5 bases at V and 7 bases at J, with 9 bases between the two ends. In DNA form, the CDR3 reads TGTGCCAGCAGCACCCGGGAGGAGCAGTACTTC. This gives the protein CASSTREEQYF.

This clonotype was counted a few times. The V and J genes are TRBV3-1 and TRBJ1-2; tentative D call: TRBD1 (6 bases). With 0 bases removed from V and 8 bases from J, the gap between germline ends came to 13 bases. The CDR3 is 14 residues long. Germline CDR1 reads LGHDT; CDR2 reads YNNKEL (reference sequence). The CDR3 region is CASSQEPGADGYTF. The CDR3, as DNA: TGTGCCAGCAGCCAAGAGCCAGGGGCTGACGGCTACACCTTC.

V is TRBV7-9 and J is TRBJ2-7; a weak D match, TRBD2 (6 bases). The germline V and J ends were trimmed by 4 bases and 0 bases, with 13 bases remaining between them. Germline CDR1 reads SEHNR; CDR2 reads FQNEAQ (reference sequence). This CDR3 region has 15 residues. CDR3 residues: CASSSLAGSSYEQYV. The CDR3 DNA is TGTGCCAGCAGCTCCTTGGCGGGGAGCTCCTACGAGCAGTACGTC.

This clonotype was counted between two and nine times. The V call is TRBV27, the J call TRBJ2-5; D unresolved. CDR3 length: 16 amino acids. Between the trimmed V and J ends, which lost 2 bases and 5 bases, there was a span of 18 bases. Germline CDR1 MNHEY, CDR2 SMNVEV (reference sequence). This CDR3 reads CASSLRFGFGRETQYF. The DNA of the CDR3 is TGTGCCAGCAGTTTAAGGTTCGGCTTCGGCAGGGAGACCCAGTACTTC.

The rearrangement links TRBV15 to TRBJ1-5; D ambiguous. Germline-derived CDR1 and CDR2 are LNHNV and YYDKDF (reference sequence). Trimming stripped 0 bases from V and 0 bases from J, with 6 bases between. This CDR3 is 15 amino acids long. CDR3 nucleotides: TGTGCCACCAGCAGAGATGGGTATAGCAATCAGCCCCAGCATTTT. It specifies CATSRDGYSNQPQHF.

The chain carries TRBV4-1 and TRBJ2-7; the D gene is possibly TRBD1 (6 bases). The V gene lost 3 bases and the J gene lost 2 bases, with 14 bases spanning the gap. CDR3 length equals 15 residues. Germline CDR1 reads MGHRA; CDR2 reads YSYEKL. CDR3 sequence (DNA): TGCGCCAGCAGCCAGGTTTCAGGGGCTACCTACGAGCAGTACTTC. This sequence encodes CASSQVSGATYEQYF.

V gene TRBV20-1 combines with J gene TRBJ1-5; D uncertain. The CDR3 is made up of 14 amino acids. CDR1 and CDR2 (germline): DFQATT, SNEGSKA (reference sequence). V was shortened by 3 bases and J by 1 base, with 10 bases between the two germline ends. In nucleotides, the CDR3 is TGCAGTGCTAGGGCCTCTTCAAGCAATCAGCCCCAGCATTTT. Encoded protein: CSARASSSNQPQHF.

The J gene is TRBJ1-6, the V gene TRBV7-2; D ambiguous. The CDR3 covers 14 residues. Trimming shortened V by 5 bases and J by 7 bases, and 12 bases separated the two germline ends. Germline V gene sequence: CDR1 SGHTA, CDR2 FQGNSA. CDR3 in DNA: TGTGCCAGCAGCCCCCGGGGTGGAAATTCACCCCTCCACTTT. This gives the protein CASSPRGGNSPLHF.

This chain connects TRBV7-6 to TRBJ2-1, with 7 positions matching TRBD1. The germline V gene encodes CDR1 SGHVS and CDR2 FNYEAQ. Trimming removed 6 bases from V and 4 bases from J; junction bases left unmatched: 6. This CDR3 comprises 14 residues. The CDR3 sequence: CASSPPGQYNEQFF. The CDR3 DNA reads TGTGCCAGCAGTCCTCCGGGACAGTACAATGAGCAGTTCTTC.